This TCR beta chain was obtained from a study of cytomegalovirus exposure and HLA in healthy donors. V lost 4 bases to trimming and J lost 1 base; unmatched junction nucleotides: 3. Germline V CDR1 and CDR2: GTSNPN, SVGIG (reference sequence). This CDR3 contains 15 residues. With 60 Vbeta and 13 Jbeta primers, the PCR was carried out. How the authors handled the data: Among the unique TCR beta chains that a later analysis counted, roughly 80 million in all, roughly 9.9 million were shared. Only in-frame clones appear in the TCRdb table, and some are missing; sequencing was by immunoSEQ multiplex PCR. The DNA gave D and trimming, while V, J and clone size come from that table. The data contain 90,000 to 130,000 clones, about 70% of them singletons. This clone was detected once. The antigen is not known. General study findings and limits: Among CMV-associated TCR beta chains, most appeared HLA-restricted in a later analysis. The authors later linked a missense DCLRE1C variant to TCR beta V- and J-gene trimming. Most TCR sequences showed up rarely, but some public TCRs showed up in many donors.

This clonotype was sampled from a man under 40 in good health and CMV-seropositive. Sequencing was performed on PBMCs. The chain carries TRBV30 and TRBJ1-4, with 10 positions matching TRBD1. The CDR3 region has the DNA TGTGCCTGGACCGGGGACAGGGGAACTAATGAAAAACTGTTTTTT. Protein: CAWTGDRGTNEKLFF.